The next 21 T cell receptor beta chains were all read from a single sample in a study of Ad26.COV2.S vaccination and SARS-CoV-2 variants. Method: immunoSEQ multiplex PCR; TCRdb's copy keeps in-frame clones and lacks some. The sample gives around 250,000 clones, roughly nine tenths of which show up once; roughly 3% is in the top ten. Stated treatment: around 19 received Ad26.COV2.S at low or high dose, single or two shots; five or six received placebo; per-sample allocation not given. On day 63 after the first injection, vaccine and placebo recipients gave samples. The sequencing here drew on peripheral blood, taken in a trial of Ad26.COV2.S vaccine versus placebo. Receptors were obtained from a person aged 18-60 years who received the Ad26.COV2.S COVID-19 vaccine or a placebo.

The chain recombines TRBV5-4 with TRBJ1-1; no reliable D call. This CDR3 is built from 15 residues. Germline assignment: CDR1 SGHNT and CDR2 YYREEE (reference sequence). The ends were cut back, 1 base at V and 6 bases at J, with 16 bases in the middle. The CDR3 is CASSLWAGSSPEAFF. DNA of the CDR3: TGTGCCAGCAGCTTGTGGGCAGGCTCTTCGCCTGAAGCTTTCTTT.

The rearrangement uses TRBV18 and TRBJ2-7, with TRBD1 as a possible D gene (6 bases). V lost 2 bases and J lost 7, with 9 bases in between. The germline V gene has CDR1 KGHSH and CDR2 LQKENI. The CDR3 contains 12 residues. DNA for the CDR3: TGTGCCAGCTCACCAACAGGGTCTGAGCAGTACGTC. Protein sequence: CASSPTGSEQYV.

This clone showed up just once. The rearrangement links TRBV3-1 (or the pseudogene TRBV3-2) to TRBJ1-6; the D is unclear. The CDR3 is 12 amino acids. V was clipped by 0 bases and J by 8 bases, with 2 bases between them. Germline CDR1 LGHDT, CDR2 YNNKEL (reference sequence). CDR3 DNA: TGTGCCAGCAGCCAAGACTATTCACCCCTCCACTTT. Its protein product is CASSQDYSPLHF.

In DNA, the CDR3 is TGTGCCAGCAGCGCTTGGGAGTCTTACTCTGGGGCCAACGTCCTGACTTTC. Encoded protein: CASSAWESYSGANVLTF. V is TRBV9 and J is TRBJ2-6; tentative D call: TRBD2 (5 bases). V was cut by 3 bases and J by 0 bases, with 13 bases left in between. Per the germline V gene, CDR1 is SGDLS and CDR2 is YYNGEE. The CDR3 has 17 amino acids.

This chain joins TRBV18 and TRBJ1-6, with 8 bases lining up with TRBD1. J lost 13 bases, V lost 6 bases, and 11 bases had no gene match. Germline-derived CDR1 and CDR2 are KGHSH and LQKENI. This CDR3 is 14 amino acids long. CDR3 loop: CASSPGGGDRPLHF. CDR3 in DNA: TGTGCCAGCTCCCCAGGGGGCGGGGACCGGCCCCTCCACTTT.

This sequence joins TRBV7-9 and TRBJ1-2; the D is unclear. V lost 5 bases and J 4 bases, leaving 14 bases between the germline ends. The CDR3 runs 14 residues. CDR1 is SEHNR and CDR2 is FQNEAQ in the germline V gene (reference sequence). DNA for the CDR3: TGTGCCAGCAGCCCCACAAGTCTTGGCTATGGCTACACCTTC. Translated: CASSPTSLGYGYTF.

J is TRBJ1-5 and V is TRBV27; possibly TRBD1 for D (5 bases). CDR1 and CDR2 from the germline V gene are MNHEY and SMNVEV (reference sequence). This CDR3 has 18 residues. The V gene lost 0 bases and the J gene lost 7 bases, with 22 bases spanning the gap. In nucleotides, the CDR3 is TGTGCCAGCAGTTTATCACCGGGTCAGGGCCACGGCGGGCAGCCCCAGCATTTT. Its translation is CASSLSPGQGHGGQPQHF.

The chain uses TRBV19 and TRBJ1-2; D is uncertain. The CDR3 sequence is 14 residues long. Germline CDR1 is LNHDA and CDR2 is SQIVND (reference sequence). Trimming cost V 3 bases and J 4 bases, with 12 bases left between them. The CDR3 region is CASSIMAFPYGYTF. For the CDR3, the DNA is TGTGCCAGTAGTATTATGGCTTTTCCCTATGGCTACACCTTC.

This clone was detected only once. The sample holds other DNA sequences that translate to the same CDR3. The chain employs TRBV7-3 and TRBJ2-6; D remains ambiguous. The length of the CDR3 is 14 residues. V gave up 1 base and J gave up 0 bases, with 1 base separating them. Germline loops: CDR1 SGHTA, CDR2 FQGTGA. The CDR3 is CASSLSSGANVLTF. CDR3 DNA sequence: TGTGCCAGCAGCTTAAGCTCTGGGGCCAACGTCCTGACTTTC.

On this clone: This specimen includes other DNA sequences encoding the same CDR3. The V gene is TRBV18, the J gene TRBJ2-2; the D is unclear. The V end was cut by 3 bases, the J end by 1 base, with 3 bases between. CDR1 KGHSH and CDR2 LQKENI come from the germline V gene. There are 13 residues in the CDR3. CDR3 amino acids: CASSPRNTGELFF. Written as DNA, the CDR3 is TGTGCCAGCTCACCTCGGAACACCGGGGAGCTGTTTTTT.

The rearrangement links TRBV5-1 to TRBJ1-2; D ambiguous. CDR3 length: 12 residues. Germline V gene data show CDR1 as SGHRS and CDR2 as YFSETQ. V was pared by 2 bases and J by 3 bases, with 5 bases between. CDR3 amino acids: CASSLLDYGYTF. In nucleotides, the CDR3 is TGCGCCAGCAGCTTATTGGACTATGGCTACACCTTC.

This clone showed up just once. This chain uses TRBV2 with TRBJ2-7; a weak D match, TRBD1 (6 bases). Trimming took off 6 bases at V and 3 bases at J, with 9 bases between the two ends. The length of the CDR3 is 12 residues. Germline CDR1 is SNHLY and CDR2 is FYNNEI. The CDR3 loop is CASRQDSYEQYV. CDR3 coding DNA: TGTGCCAGCAGACAGGACAGCTACGAGCAGTACGTC.

This chain links TRBV27 with TRBJ2-1; D perhaps matches TRBD2 (6 bases). CDR3 length: 12 residues. The germline V gene encodes CDR1 MNHEY and CDR2 SMNVEV (reference sequence). V was shortened by 3 bases and J by 9 bases, with 9 bases between the two germline ends. The CDR3 spells CASSFTRGEQFF. CDR3 DNA: TGTGCCAGCAGTTTCACGCGGGGTGAGCAGTTCTTC.

The chain has TRBV18 and TRBJ1-1, with D possibly matching TRBD1 (5 bases). V was shortened by 1 base and J by 8 bases, with 14 bases between the two germline ends. The length of the CDR3 is 14 residues. Looked up from germline, CDR1 is KGHSH and CDR2 is LQKENI. The CDR3: CASSPLRAGPEAFF. In nucleotides, the CDR3 is TGTGCCAGCTCACCACTCCGGGCAGGGCCAGAAGCTTTCTTT.

The gene calls are TRBV5-4 and TRBJ2-2, with 13 bases identical to TRBD2. Germline V gene lookup returns CDR1 SGHNT and CDR2 YYREEE (reference sequence). This CDR3 is 18 amino acids long. Germline trimming cut 0 bases from V and 3 bases from J; bases unmatched to any gene: 5. CDR3 DNA: TGTGCCAGCAGCTTGGGGGGACTAGCGGGGAGGGACACCGGGGAGCTGTTTTTT. It is translated as CASSLGGLAGRDTGELFF.

The gene calls are TRBV4-3 and TRBJ1-3; unclear D gene. CDR1 LGHNA and CDR2 YSLEER come from the germline V gene. V lost 2 bases, J lost 4 bases, and 9 bases lay in between. The CDR3 has 14 amino acids. CDR3 nucleotides: TGCGCCAGCAGCCAACTGACAAGAGGAAACACCATATATTTT. Translated, it gives CASSQLTRGNTIYF.

V usage is TRBV9 and J usage is TRBJ1-1; tentative D call: TRBD1 (6 bases). This CDR3 contains 14 residues. V lost 0 bases to trimming and J lost 4 bases, with 10 bases between them. Per the germline V gene, CDR1 is SGDLS and CDR2 is YYNGEE. The CDR3 reads CASSVEVGATEAFF. The CDR3 DNA sequence: TGTGCCAGCAGCGTAGAAGTGGGGGCCACTGAAGCTTTCTTT.

This sequence joins TRBV18 and TRBJ2-7; tentatively, D is TRBD2 (5 bases). The CDR3 is 13 amino acids. V was clipped by 2 bases and J by 2 bases, with 7 bases between them. Germline V gene lookup returns CDR1 KGHSH and CDR2 LQKENI. For the CDR3, the DNA is TGTGCCAGCTCACCAACTAGGACCTACGAGCAGTACGTC. Its translation is CASSPTRTYEQYV.

The rearrangement joins TRBV27 to TRBJ1-5; the D is unclear. Germline V gene sequence: CDR1 MNHEY, CDR2 SMNVEV (reference sequence). V lost 0 bases and J 7 bases, leaving 10 bases between the germline ends. The CDR3 runs 14 residues. CDR3 bases: TGTGCCAGCAGTTTATCGATGGGAGGCCAGCCCCAGCATTTT. Translated: CASSLSMGGQPQHF.

The chain is built from TRBV5-1 and TRBJ2-2, with TRBD1 matching over 9 bases. The CDR3 spans 14 residues. Losses at the gene ends were 4 bases for V and 7 bases for J; bases not matched to a gene: 5. CDR1 is SGHRS and CDR2 is YFSETQ in the germline V gene. The CDR3 bases are TGCGCCAGCAGCCGGGACAGGGCGGTCGGGGAGCTGTTTTTT. Translation: CASSRDRAVGELFF.

This rearrangement joins TRBV30 to TRBJ1-6; D is undetermined. Trimming left V 0 bases short and J 13 bases short, with 10 bases between. Germline CDR1 and CDR2: GTSNPN and SVGIG (reference sequence). The CDR3 length is 12 residues. CDR3 sequence: CAWSVGPRPLHF. DNA of the CDR3: TGTGCCTGGAGTGTAGGCCCTCGCCCCCTCCACTTT.